This T cell receptor beta chain was captured in a study of OX40 agonist ivuxolimab in advanced cancers. V gave up 0 bases and J gave up 5 bases; unmatched junction bases: 7. The CDR3 has 17 residues. The germline V gene encodes CDR1 MGHRA and CDR2 YSYEKL. Whole-study results and caveats: Among expanded peripheral T cells, antigen specificity went undetermined.

About this clone: What it binds is not known.

Some clones are missing from TCRdb's copy, which holds only in-frame ones; the method was immunoSEQ multiplex PCR. The table lists 80,000 to 95,000 clones, roughly 94% of them singletons. The source is an adult with an advanced solid tumor such as melanoma, head and neck, liver or kidney cancer. Sequencing was performed on CD4+ or CD8+ T cells sorted from blood, taken in a trial of the OX40 agonist ivuxolimab. This rearrangement joins TRBV4-1 to TRBJ2-2; 9 bases agree with TRBD1. The CDR3 nucleotides are TGCGCCAGCAGCCAAGACCACAGGGGGCGCGAAACCGGGGAGCTGTTTTTT. This encodes CASSQDHRGRETGELFF.